Listed below are T cell receptor beta chains from one sample, sequenced in a study of identifying expanded T cells in peripheral blood. Using immunoSEQ multiplex PCR, the repertoire was profiled, and TCRdb retains in-frame clones only, with some absent. The sample has 81,000 or so clones; 80% to 85% are singletons. Sequences were obtained from blood. These receptors were taken from a person aged 18 to 69 in good health. CDR3s include the opening cysteine and the closing phenylalanine or tryptophan. Fields, in order: CDR3 length, D gene, J gene, clone size, V gene, CDR3 protein, CDR3 DNA. The D gene is left open where the match is weak. Rows give clone size only sometimes, using once, few, many, or a class for an expanded clone.

14,TRBD1,TRBJ1-2,.,TRBV6-1,CASSPDRGDYGYTF,TGTGCCAGCAGTCCCGACAGGGGAGACTATGGCTACACCTTC
14,TRBD1,TRBJ2-7,.,TRBV7-8,CASSRGQGAYEQYF,TGTGCCAGCAGCCGAGGACAGGGGGCCTACGAGCAGTACTTC
14,.,TRBJ1-1,.,TRBV7-8,CASSMGHVNTEAFF,TGTGCCAGCAGCATGGGACACGTGAACACTGAAGCTTTCTTT
18,TRBD1,TRBJ1-2,.,TRBV27,CASSWGGFLGQGVSGYTF,TGTGCCAGCAGTTGGGGGGGGTTTCTTGGACAGGGAGTTTCGGGCTACACCTTC
12,.,TRBJ2-1,once,TRBV7-2,CASSSTNNEQFF,TGTGCCAGCAGCTCGACCAACAATGAGCAGTTCTTC
15,.,TRBJ2-7,.,TRBV7-9,CASSLSGAKAYEQYF,TGTGCCAGCAGCTTGTCGGGGGCAAAGGCCTACGAGCAGTACTTC
16,TRBD1,TRBJ1-5,.,TRBV27,CASSFPDRPPNQPQHF,TGTGCCAGCAGTTTCCCGGACAGGCCGCCTAATCAGCCCCAGCATTTT
15,.,TRBJ2-3,.,TRBV29-1,CSAVGGTYSTDTQYF,TGCAGCGCCGTTGGGGGGACGTATAGCACAGATACGCAGTATTTT
14,TRBD1,TRBJ2-3,.,TRBV11-2,CASSSTGMMNTQYF,TGTGCCAGCAGCTCGACAGGGATGATGAATACGCAGTATTTT
14,.,TRBJ2-2,.,TRBV9,CASSVSPSTGELFF,TGTGCCAGCAGCGTTAGCCCCTCGACCGGGGAGCTGTTTTTT
16,.,TRBJ1-5,.,TRBV28,CASSGRGRGDHQPQHF,TGTGCCAGCAGTGGCCGGGGCAGGGGAGATCATCAGCCCCAGCATTTT
16,TRBD2,TRBJ2-7,once,TRBV4-2,CASSPKGLAGWDEQYF,TGTGCCAGCAGCCCAAAGGGCCTAGCGGGATGGGACGAGCAGTACTTC
14,.,TRBJ2-2,.,TRBV18,CASSPGRNTGELFF,TGTGCCAGCTCACCGGGCAGAAACACCGGGGAGCTGTTTTTT
16,TRBD1,TRBJ2-1,.,TRBV5-6,CASSPTGQGSYNEQFF,TGTGCCAGCAGCCCAACCGGACAGGGGTCCTACAATGAGCAGTTCTTC
14,.,TRBJ1-5,.,TRBV7-8,CASSLDSANQPQHF,TGTGCCAGCAGCCTAGACAGTGCCAATCAGCCCCAGCATTTT
15,TRBD1,TRBJ2-7,few,TRBV19,CASSASQGQAYEQYF,TGTGCCAGTAGTGCCTCCCAGGGACAGGCCTACGAGCAGTACTTC
13,.,TRBJ1-2,.,TRBV7-9,CASSLGTIYGYTF,TGTGCCAGCAGCTTAGGGACGATCTATGGCTACACCTTC
15,.,TRBJ1-4,.,TRBV5-5,CASSYGETVGEKLFF,TGTGCCAGCAGCTACGGTGAAACCGTGGGCGAAAAACTGTTTTTT
16,TRBD1,TRBJ1-2,.,TRBV25-1,CASSASKPETGYGYTF,TGTGCCAGCAGTGCATCCAAACCAGAGACAGGGTATGGCTACACCTTC
15,.,TRBJ2-2,.,TRBV11-3,CASSLRQVPTGELFF,TGTGCCAGCAGCTTGAGACAGGTCCCCACCGGGGAGCTGTTTTTT
17,TRBD1,TRBJ2-1,.,TRBV5-4,CASSLGGTGSSYNEQFF,TGTGCCAGCAGCTTGGGAGGGACAGGGAGCTCCTACAATGAGCAGTTCTTC
16,.,TRBJ1-5,.,TRBV9,CASSVGSKSGNQPQHF,TGTGCCAGCAGCGTAGGATCCAAATCCGGCAATCAGCCCCAGCATTTT
13,TRBD1,TRBJ1-5,.,TRBV19,CASRDSRYQPQHF,TGTGCCAGTCGGGACAGTCGTTATCAGCCCCAGCATTTT
16,TRBD2,TRBJ2-7,.,TRBV4-3,CASSQDLGPRGDEQYF,TGCGCCAGCAGCCAAGACTTAGGCCCCCGGGGGGACGAGCAGTACTTC
14,.,TRBJ2-5,.,TRBV4-1,CASSRTRKEETQYF,TGCGCCAGCAGCCGCACTCGAAAAGAAGAGACCCAGTACTTC
13,.,TRBJ2-7,once,TRBV4-3,CASSQDNGDEQYF,TGCGCCAGCAGCCAAGATAACGGGGACGAGCAGTACTTC
16,TRBD1,TRBJ1-5,.,TRBV19,CASRIGQTTGDQPQHF,TGTGCCAGTAGGATTGGACAGACGACAGGGGATCAGCCCCAGCATTTT
15,TRBD1,TRBJ2-1,.,TRBV7-9,CASSGGTGGYNEQFF,TGTGCCAGCAGCGGAGGAACAGGGGGTTACAATGAGCAGTTCTTC
14,.,TRBJ2-7,.,TRBV11-2,CASSFRGVSYEQYF,TGTGCCAGCAGCTTTAGAGGCGTTTCCTACGAGCAGTACTTC
14,.,TRBJ1-1,.,TRBV19,CASSIFWMNTEAFF,TGTGCCAGTAGTATATTCTGGATGAACACTGAAGCTTTCTTT
12,.,TRBJ2-4,.,TRBV18,CASSPAENIQYF,TGTGCCAGCTCACCGGCTGAGAACATTCAGTACTTC
14,.,TRBJ2-1,.,TRBV29-1,CSVAPGIYANEQFF,TGCAGCGTTGCCCCCGGGATCTACGCCAATGAGCAGTTCTTC
16,TRBD1,TRBJ1-4,.,TRBV7-6,CASSSGTGEHNEKLFF,TGTGCCAGCAGCTCCGGGACAGGGGAACATAATGAAAAACTGTTTTTT
15,.,TRBJ2-7,.,TRBV28,CASSLSQETSYEQYF,TGTGCCAGCAGTTTATCGCAGGAGACCTCCTACGAGCAGTACTTC
15,TRBD1,TRBJ2-2,once,TRBV19,CASSMGTGRTGELFF,TGTGCCAGTAGTATGGGGACAGGGAGGACCGGGGAGCTGTTTTTT
13,.,TRBJ2-7,once,TRBV18,CASSTSGTGALYF,TGTGCCAGCTCTACCAGTGGGACTGGGGCGCTGTACTTC
16,TRBD2,TRBJ2-1,few,TRBV6-1,CASSGWTSGVYNEQFF,TGTGCCAGCAGTGGATGGACTAGCGGGGTGTACAATGAGCAGTTCTTC
15,TRBD1,TRBJ1-4,.,TRBV28,CASSDGQGRWEKLFF,TGTGCCAGCAGCGATGGACAGGGGCGATGGGAAAAACTGTTTTTT
14,.,TRBJ2-7,.,TRBV11-2,CASSSVIHLGEQYF,TGTGCCAGCAGCTCCGTTATTCATTTGGGAGAGCAGTACTTC
14,.,TRBJ2-1,.,TRBV4-3,CASSQAPLRDEQFF,TGCGCCAGCAGCCAAGCCCCCCTTAGGGATGAGCAGTTCTTC
15,TRBD1,TRBJ1-1,.,TRBV4-1,CASSQPGQLNTEAFF,TGCGCCAGCAGCCAACCGGGACAGCTGAACACTGAAGCTTTCTTT